This record covers a single TCR beta chain. No cognate antigen has been identified for it. One base away there is no much larger clone; base qualities are not given. These data are taken from a study of blood T cell dynamics during melanoma immunotherapy (TCRdb year 2020). Broadly, across the study: All patients had metastatic melanoma and were given first-line pembrolizumab or nivolumab plus ipilimumab as standard of care in the United Kingdom. A training cohort was formed from consecutive patients, and a further independent group of patients from the same centre was pooled into an external validation set. Peripheral T cell receptor repertoires of metastatic melanoma patients were profiled before and after one cycle of checkpoint inhibitor therapy to find early correlates of response.

For each sorted CD8+ T cell subset, the entire amount of extracted DNA was loaded into the assay. TCR beta CDR3 sequences were amplified from genomic DNA using the immunoSEQ TCRb Assay kit according to manufacturer instructions. The KAPA Library Quantification Kit for Illumina platforms was used to quantify the pooled libraries by qPCR. Pooled libraries were clustered at about 0.55-1.2 pM and sequenced on an Illumina NextSeq 500. In the source study's methods: TCR data were analyzed with immunoSEQ ANALYZER and the R LymphoSeq package. A rearrangement efficiency score was calculated as productive divided by the sum of productive and non-productive CDR3 sequences. Clonality was assessed using the Gini coefficient and diversity using the Renyi index at alpha=1, with pairwise comparisons between timepoints within each patient. In LymphoSeq, clonal relatedness was computed with an edit distance of 3 and repertoire similarity was computed with the Bhattacharyya coefficient. Linear discriminant analysis on week-3 changes in clonality and diversity was built with the R MASS and caret packages to classify response. TCRdb mirrors the immuneACCESS table, restricted to in-frame sequences. Some clones are absent from its copies; in checked studies, under half trace to an unresolved V gene, and the reason for the others is unknown. V and J calls and clone size come straight from that table; D and trimming were deduced from the DNA. Recorded for this sample are 750 to 900 clones; over 75% of them occurred a single time. The ten largest clones represent 9.5% to 10% of the sample.

The meaning of the sample's time point label: week 3, after first cycle of checkpoint inhibitor. Immune-effector (TIE) cells were defined as memory T cells with a CD3+ CD4- CD8+ CD45RA- CD45RO-high CD27- CCR7- phenotype. Blood samples were taken at two points: before treatment (T0) and at week 3 (W3), which came after the first cycle of checkpoint blockade. Except for a couple of patients with rapid clinical progression, response was assessed 12 weeks after the first infusion by RECIST 1.1; disease control meant complete response, partial response or stable disease. Patients with prior systemic cancer treatment, concomitant immunosuppressant therapy or synchronous other active malignancies were excluded. In six patients, three progressing and three with disease control, sorted CD8+ memory and naive T cell subsets were sequenced at T0 and W3. Lymphoprep and SepMate tubes were used to isolate PBMC from blood, and red cell lysis was then performed. QIAamp DNA Blood Mini kits were used to extract DNA from PBMC and from sorted T cell subsets. CD8+ T cell subsets were sorted live on a FACSAria III cytometer and then frozen prior to DNA extraction. Fresh PBMC for flow cytometry were held at 4°C in PBS with 2% fetal bovine serum and analyzed within 25 hours.

CDR1 and CDR2, looked up from the germline V gene (reference sequence), are MNHNY and SVGAGI. The CDR3 spans 15 residues, from the cysteine through the phenylalanine. Only CDR3 DNA is held: 45 bases, read in frame from base 1. After removal of 6 bases from V and 8 bases from J, the junction retains 8 bases not matched to a gene. What the study reported, not specific to this receptor: Of the sorted CD8+ subsets, TIE cells had both the greatest clonality and the greatest similarity to cfDNA CDR3 sequences, which suggests active turnover converging on dominant clones. The relatively small sample size was recognized as a factor that could limit how well the results generalize. The study was unable to establish whether the T cell clones driving the repertoire changes were melanoma-specific or instead reflected general immune activation.

The sequenced sample was CD8+ T cells from blood, obtained from a patient treated with checkpoint blockade. The cell subset or site label, as the study defines it: immune-effector CD8+ memory T cells, CD45RO-high CCR7- CD27-. This clonotype was obtained from a human donor with melanoma. Recombination linked TRBV6-6 to TRBJ2-1; TRBD2 lines up with 12 middle nucleotides. This receptor carries the CDR3 CASRTPSGRGDEQFF. The DNA sequence is as follows: TGTGCCAGCAGAACCCCTAGCGGGAGGGGGGATGAGCAGTTCTTC.